The T cell receptor beta chain under discussion was sequenced for a study of T-cell memory formation after mild COVID-19. Using its own MiXCR run on the 5' RACE reads, TCRdb lists one record per CDR3 protein. Among roughly 500,000 distinct CDR3 sequences, approximately 20% were seen once, and the ten largest hold around 12%. The material sequenced was PBMCs or a T cell subset sorted from them (not recorded which). This clonotype was sampled from an adult woman who had mild COVID-19 (a few samples of this study predate the infection). Cell type and time point are not known.

The CDR3 loop is CAISSRDTYEQYF. The CDR3, as DNA: TGTGCCATCAGTAGCCGGGACACCTACGAGCAGTACTTC. The chain joins TRBV10-3 to TRBJ2-7, with a weak D call TRBD1 (6 bases). This CDR3 region has 13 residues. The germline CDR1 and CDR2 sequences are ENHRY and SYGVKD. The V and J ends lost 5 bases and 2 bases respectively, with 10 bases between them.